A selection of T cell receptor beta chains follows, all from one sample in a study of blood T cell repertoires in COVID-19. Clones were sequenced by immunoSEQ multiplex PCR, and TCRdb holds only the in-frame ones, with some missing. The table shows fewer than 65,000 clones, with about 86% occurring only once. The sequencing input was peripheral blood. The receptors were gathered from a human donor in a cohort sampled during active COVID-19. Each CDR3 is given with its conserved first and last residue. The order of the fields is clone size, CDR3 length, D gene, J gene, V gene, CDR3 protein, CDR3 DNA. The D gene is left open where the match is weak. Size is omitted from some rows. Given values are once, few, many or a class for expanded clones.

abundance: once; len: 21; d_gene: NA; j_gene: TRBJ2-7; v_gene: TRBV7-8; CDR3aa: CASSLDFLGDIRISHGYEQYF; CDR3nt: TGTGCCAGCAGCTTAGATTTTCTAGGGGACATCCGTATTTCGCATGGTTACGAGCAGTACTTC
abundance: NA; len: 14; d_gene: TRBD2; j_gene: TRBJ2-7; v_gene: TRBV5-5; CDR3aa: CASHSGGVFYEQYF; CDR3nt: TGTGCCAGCCACTCTGGGGGGGTCTTCTACGAGCAGTACTTC
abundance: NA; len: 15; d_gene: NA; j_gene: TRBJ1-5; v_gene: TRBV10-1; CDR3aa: CASSEFAGPNQPQHF; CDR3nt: TGCGCCAGCAGTGAGTTTGCAGGCCCGAATCAGCCCCAGCATTTT
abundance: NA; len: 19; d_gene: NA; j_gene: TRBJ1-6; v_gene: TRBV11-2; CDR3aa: CASSLGRNNPSGPNSPLHF; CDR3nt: TGTGCCAGCAGCCTGGGGCGGAACAATCCATCGGGCCCTAATTCACCCCTCCACTTT
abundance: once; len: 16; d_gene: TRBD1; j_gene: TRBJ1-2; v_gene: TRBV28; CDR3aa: CASSLQEGAYDYGYTF; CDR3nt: TGTGCCAGCAGCCTTCAGGAGGGGGCTTATGACTATGGCTACACCTTC
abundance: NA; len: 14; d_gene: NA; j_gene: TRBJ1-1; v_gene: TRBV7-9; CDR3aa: CASSWTAGLTEAFF; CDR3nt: TGTGCCAGCAGCTGGACGGCAGGGCTTACTGAAGCTTTCTTT
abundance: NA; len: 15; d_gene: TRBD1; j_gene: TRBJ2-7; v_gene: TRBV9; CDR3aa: CASSVGPTGLDEQYF; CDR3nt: TGTGCCAGCAGCGTCGGCCCGACAGGGTTAGACGAGCAGTACTTC
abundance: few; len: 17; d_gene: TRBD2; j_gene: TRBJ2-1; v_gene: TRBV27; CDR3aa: CASSFLTSGRAGGEQFF; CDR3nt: TGTGCCAGCAGTTTCTTGACTAGCGGGAGGGCAGGGGGTGAGCAGTTCTTC
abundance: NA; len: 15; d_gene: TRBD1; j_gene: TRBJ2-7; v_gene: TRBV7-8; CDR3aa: CASSLEGQVYREQYF; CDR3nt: TGTGCCAGCAGCTTAGAGGGACAGGTATATAGGGAGCAGTACTTC
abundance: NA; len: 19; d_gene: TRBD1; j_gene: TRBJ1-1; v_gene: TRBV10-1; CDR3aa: CASPLVPQGVGGTDTEAFF; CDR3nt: TGCGCCAGCCCTTTGGTCCCCCAGGGGGTGGGCGGTACGGACACTGAAGCTTTCTTT
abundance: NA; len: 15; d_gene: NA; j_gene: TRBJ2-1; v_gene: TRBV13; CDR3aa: CASSFRVAGPTEQFF; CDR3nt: TGTGCCAGCAGCTTTCGGGTCGCTGGCCCCACGGAGCAGTTCTTC
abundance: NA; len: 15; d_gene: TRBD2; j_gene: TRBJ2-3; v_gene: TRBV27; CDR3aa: CASSLASGNTDTQYF; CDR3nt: TGTGCCAGCAGTTTAGCTAGCGGGAACACAGATACGCAGTATTTT
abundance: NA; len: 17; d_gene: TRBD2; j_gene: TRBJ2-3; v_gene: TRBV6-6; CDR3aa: CASSLPLAGGPTDTQYF; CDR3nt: TGTGCCAGCAGTCTTCCGTTAGCGGGAGGGCCAACAGATACGCAGTATTTT
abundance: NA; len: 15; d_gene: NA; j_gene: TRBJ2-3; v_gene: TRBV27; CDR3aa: CASSLFQGLTDTQYF; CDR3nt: TGTGCCAGCAGTTTATTCCAGGGGTTGACAGATACGCAGTATTTT
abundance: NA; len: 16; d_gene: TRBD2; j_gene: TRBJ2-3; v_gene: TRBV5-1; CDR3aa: CASSWRSGGPGDTQYF; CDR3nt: TGCGCCAGCAGCTGGCGTAGCGGGGGGCCTGGAGATACGCAGTATTTT
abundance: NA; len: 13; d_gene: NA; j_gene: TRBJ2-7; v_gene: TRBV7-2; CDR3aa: CASSLGPGREQYF; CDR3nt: TGTGCCAGCAGCTTAGGTCCAGGGAGGGAGCAGTACTTC
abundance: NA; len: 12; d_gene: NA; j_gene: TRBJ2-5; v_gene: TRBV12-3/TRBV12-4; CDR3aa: CASSPQGETQYF; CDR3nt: TGTGCCAGCAGTCCCCAGGGAGAGACCCAGTACTTC
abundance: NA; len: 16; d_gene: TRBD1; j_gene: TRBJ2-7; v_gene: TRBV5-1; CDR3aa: CASTRITGQGIHEQYF; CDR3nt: TGCGCCAGCACTCGAATCACGGGACAGGGGATCCACGAGCAGTACTTC
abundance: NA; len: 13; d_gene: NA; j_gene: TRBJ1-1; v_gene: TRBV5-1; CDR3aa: CASRIDPNTEAFF; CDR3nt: TGCGCCAGCAGGATAGATCCGAACACTGAAGCTTTCTTT
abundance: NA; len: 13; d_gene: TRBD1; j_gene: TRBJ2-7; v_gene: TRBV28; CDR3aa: CASSSDRRNEQYF; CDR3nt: TGTGCCAGCAGTTCGGACAGGAGGAACGAGCAGTACTTC
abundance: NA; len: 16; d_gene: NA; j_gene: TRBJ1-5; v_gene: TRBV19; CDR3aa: CASSTSRVFGNQPQHF; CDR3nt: TGTGCCAGTAGTACATCCAGGGTGTTTGGCAATCAGCCCCAGCATTTT
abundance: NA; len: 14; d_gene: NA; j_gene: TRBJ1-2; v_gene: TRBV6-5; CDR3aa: CASSYSGGSYGYTF; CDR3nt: TGTGCCAGCAGTTACTCGGGGGGTTCGTATGGCTACACCTTC
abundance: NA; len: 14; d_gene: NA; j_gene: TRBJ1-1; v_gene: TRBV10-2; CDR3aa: CASSEPGLDTEAFF; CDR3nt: TGCGCCAGCAGTGAGCCGGGGTTGGACACTGAAGCTTTCTTT
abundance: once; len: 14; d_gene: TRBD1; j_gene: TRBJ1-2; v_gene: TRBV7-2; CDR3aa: CASSLGAGGSGYTF; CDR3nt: TGTGCCAGCAGCTTAGGGGCAGGGGGCAGTGGCTACACCTTC
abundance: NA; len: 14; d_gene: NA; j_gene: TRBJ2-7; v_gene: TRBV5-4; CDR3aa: CASSRQLPSYEQYF; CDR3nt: TGTGCCAGCAGCCGACAATTACCCTCCTACGAGCAGTACTTC
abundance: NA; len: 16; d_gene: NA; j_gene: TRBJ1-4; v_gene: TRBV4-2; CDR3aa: CASSQAGGASTEKLFF; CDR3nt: TGTGCCAGCAGCCAGGCCGGCGGGGCTTCGACTGAAAAACTGTTTTTT
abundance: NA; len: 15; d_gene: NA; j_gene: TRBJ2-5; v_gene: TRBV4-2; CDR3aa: CASSQAEGREETQYF; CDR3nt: TGTGCCAGCAGCCAAGCGGAGGGGAGAGAAGAGACCCAGTACTTC
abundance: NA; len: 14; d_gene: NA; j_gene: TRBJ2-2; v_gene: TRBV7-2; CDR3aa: CASSLLGVAGELFF; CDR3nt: TGTGCCAGCAGCTTATTAGGGGTGGCCGGGGAGCTGTTTTTT
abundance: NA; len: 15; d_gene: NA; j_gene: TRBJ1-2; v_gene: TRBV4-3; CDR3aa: CASSPGDGPNYGYTF; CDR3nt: TGCGCCAGCAGCCCAGGGGACGGGCCTAACTATGGCTACACCTTC
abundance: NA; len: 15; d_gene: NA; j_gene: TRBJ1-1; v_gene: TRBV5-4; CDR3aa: CASSLETGMVTEAFF; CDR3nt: TGTGCCAGCAGCTTGGAAACAGGGATGGTCACTGAAGCTTTCTTT
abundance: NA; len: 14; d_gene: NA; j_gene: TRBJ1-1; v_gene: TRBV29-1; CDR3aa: CSVEGWSKDTEAFF; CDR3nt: TGCAGCGTTGAGGGTTGGAGCAAAGACACTGAAGCTTTCTTT
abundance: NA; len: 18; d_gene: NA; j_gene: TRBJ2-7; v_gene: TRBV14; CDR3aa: CASSQVDRRGVGLYEQYF; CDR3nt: TGTGCCAGCAGCCAAGTTGACCGCAGGGGGGTCGGATTATACGAGCAGTACTTC
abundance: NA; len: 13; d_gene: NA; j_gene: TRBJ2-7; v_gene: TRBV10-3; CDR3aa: CAISSIAAYEQYF; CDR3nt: TGTGCCATCAGTAGTATAGCGGCCTACGAGCAGTACTTC
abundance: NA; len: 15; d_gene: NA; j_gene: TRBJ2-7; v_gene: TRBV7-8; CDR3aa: CASSLDGQGFNEQYF; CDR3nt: TGTGCCAGCAGCTTAGATGGGCAGGGCTTCAACGAGCAGTACTTC
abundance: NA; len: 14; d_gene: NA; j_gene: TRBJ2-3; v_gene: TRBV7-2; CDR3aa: CASSPEGGPDTQYF; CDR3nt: TGTGCCAGCAGCCCCGAGGGGGGGCCGGATACGCAGTATTTT
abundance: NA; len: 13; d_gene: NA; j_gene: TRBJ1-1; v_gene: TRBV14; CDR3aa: CASSQVVNTEAFF; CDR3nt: TGTGCCAGCAGCCAAGTCGTGAACACTGAAGCTTTCTTT
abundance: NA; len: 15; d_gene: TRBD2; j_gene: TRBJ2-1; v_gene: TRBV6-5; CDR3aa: CASSLGLAVYNEQFF; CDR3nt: TGTGCCAGCAGCCTGGGACTAGCGGTATACAATGAGCAGTTCTTC
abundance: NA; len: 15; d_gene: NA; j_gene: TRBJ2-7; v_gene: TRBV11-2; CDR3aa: CASSPTDTPYYEQYF; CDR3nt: TGTGCCAGCAGCCCCACCGATACCCCCTACTACGAGCAGTACTTC
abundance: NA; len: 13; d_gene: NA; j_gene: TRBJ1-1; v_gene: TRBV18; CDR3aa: CASSPRDTTEAFF; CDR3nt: TGTGCCAGCTCACCCCGAGATACCACTGAAGCTTTCTTT
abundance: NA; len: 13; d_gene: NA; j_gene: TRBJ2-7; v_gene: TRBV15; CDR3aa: CATRAGHSYEQYF; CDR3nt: TGTGCCACCCGGGCAGGACACTCCTACGAGCAGTACTTC
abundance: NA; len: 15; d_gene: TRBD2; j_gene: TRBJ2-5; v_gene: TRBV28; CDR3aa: CATSGLAGVKETQYF; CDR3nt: TGTGCCACCAGCGGGTTAGCGGGAGTTAAAGAGACCCAGTACTTC